These T cell receptor beta chains were read from a single sample in a study of identical twins. TCRdb reanalysed the 5' RACE reads using MiXCR and keeps one entry per CDR3 protein. The sample includes 280,000 or so distinct CDR3 sequences, under 9.5% of them seen just once. In addition, the sample was reused for a study of yellow fever vaccine responses in identical twins.

What was sequenced was memory (CD45RO+) T cells sorted from blood. These receptors came from a woman aged 18-29 years in good health. The CDR3 runs from the conserved cysteine through the conserved F or W. Fields, in order: D gene, J gene, V gene, clone size, CDR3 protein, CDR3 DNA. D genes are given only for firm matches. The listing skips clone size in some rows; elsewhere it reads once, few, many or a size class.

- | TRBJ2-1 | TRBV3-1 | - | CASSQGVTTRSYNEQFF | TGTGCCAGCAGCCAAGGGGTCACCACTCGCTCCTACAATGAGCAGTTCTTC
- | TRBJ2-1 | TRBV1 | few | CTSSHVGRTYNEQFF | TGCACCAGCAGCCACGTGGGTCGGACGTACAATGAGCAGTTCTTC
TRBD1 | TRBJ1-4 | TRBV10-3 | few | CATNAGTGREKLFF | TGTGCCACTAACGCCGGGACAGGGAGAGAAAAACTGTTTTTT
- | TRBJ2-5 | TRBV29-1 | many | CSVARGQETQYF | TGCAGCGTCGCCAGGGGCCAAGAGACCCAGTACTTC
TRBD2 | TRBJ2-5 | TRBV7-9 | few | CASRGTRGRETQYF | TGTGCCAGCAGGGGGACTAGGGGCAGAGAGACCCAGTACTTC
- | TRBJ2-5 | TRBV2 | - | CASSVPPSFETQYF | TGTGCCAGCAGTGTCCCCCCTAGCTTCGAGACCCAGTACTTC
- | TRBJ2-5 | TRBV7-9 | few | CASTPRGGALQETQYF | TGTGCCAGCACCCCACGAGGCGGGGCCCTCCAAGAGACCCAGTACTTC
- | TRBJ2-1 | TRBV7-9 | once | CASSSPPSPYNDQFF | TGTGCCAGCAGCTCGCCGCCCAGCCCTTACAATGATCAGTTCTTC
TRBD1 | TRBJ1-2 | TRBV29-1 | many | CSVAPGQGEDGYTF | TGCAGCGTTGCCCCTGGACAGGGGGAAGATGGCTACACCTTC
TRBD1 | TRBJ2-7 | TRBV7-2 | - | CASSLAWTGELEQYF | TGTGCCAGCAGCTTAGCCTGGACAGGGGAGCTCGAGCAGTACTTC
- | TRBJ1-1 | TRBV12-3/TRBV12-4 | many | CASTPMAAEAFF | TGTGCCAGCACCCCTATGGCGGCCGAAGCTTTCTTT
- | TRBJ1-5 | TRBV21-1 | many | CASSKQDDRDRVFHSNQPQHF | TGTGCCAGCAGCAAACAAGATGACCGGGACAGGGTGTTCCATAGCAATCAGCCCCAGCATTTT
- | TRBJ2-1 | TRBV3-1 | many | CASSQGDRRGGGEQFF | TGTGCCAGCAGCCAAGGGGACCGGAGAGGTGGGGGTGAGCAGTTCTTC
- | TRBJ2-5 | TRBV12-3/TRBV12-4 | many | CASSFGGGETQYF | TGTGCCAGCAGTTTTGGAGGGGGGGAGACCCAGTACTTC
TRBD2 | TRBJ2-3 | TRBV12-3/TRBV12-4 | - | CASSPLREGSGTQYF | TGTGCCAGCAGTCCGCTAAGGGAGGGCTCGGGTACGCAGTATTTT
TRBD1 | TRBJ2-6 | TRBV3-1 | - | CASSQETGVGANVLTF | TGTGCCAGCAGCCAAGAGACAGGGGTCGGGGCCAACGTCCTGACTTTC
- | TRBJ1-3 | TRBV4-1 | few | CASSRLAGEGNTIYF | TGCGCCAGCAGCCGCCTCGCGGGAGAGGGAAACACCATATATTTT
- | TRBJ1-2 | TRBV29-1 | - | CSVETRVNYGYTF | TGCAGCGTTGAGACCAGGGTTAACTATGGCTACACCTTC
- | TRBJ2-7 | TRBV27 | few | CASSLRGGRVSSYEQYF | TGTGCCAGCAGCCTTAGAGGCGGCAGGGTCAGCTCCTACGAGCAGTACTTC
TRBD2 | TRBJ2-7 | TRBV12-3/TRBV12-4 | once | CAVFSGDSYEQYF | TGTGCAGTATTTAGCGGGGATTCCTACGAGCAGTACTTC
TRBD1 | TRBJ2-4 | TRBV28 | - | CASSTMGQGVSKNIQYF | TGTGCCAGCAGTACTATGGGACAGGGGGTCTCCAAAAACATTCAGTACTTC
- | TRBJ2-1 | TRBV20-1 | many | CCARDLSALGSYNEQFF | TGCTGTGCTAGAGATCTTAGCGCCCTAGGCTCCTACAATGAGCAGTTCTTC
TRBD2 | TRBJ2-3 | TRBV11-2 | few | CASSRTSGTPDTQYF | TGTGCCAGCAGCCGGACTAGCGGGACTCCAGATACGCAGTATTTT
TRBD2 | TRBJ2-1 | TRBV5-1 | many | CASSLASTSGSIRGNNEQFF | TGCGCCAGCAGCTTGGCGTCGACTAGCGGGAGTATAAGGGGGAACAATGAGCAGTTCTTC
- | TRBJ2-3 | TRBV13 | - | CASSLVRTRTTDTQYF | TGTGCCAGCAGCTTAGTTCGGACGAGGACGACAGATACGCAGTATTTT
TRBD2 | TRBJ2-1 | TRBV3-1 | - | CASSQLRLAGRDEQFF | TGTGCCAGCAGCCAATTAAGACTAGCGGGACGGGATGAGCAGTTCTTC
TRBD1 | TRBJ1-2 | TRBV29-1 | - | CSVDQGASGYTF | TGCAGCGTTGATCAGGGGGCTAGTGGCTACACCTTC
- | TRBJ2-1 | TRBV7-8 | many | CASSLNNEQFF | TGTGCCAGCAGCTTAAACAATGAGCAGTTCTTC
- | TRBJ2-3 | TRBV20-1 | few | CCARDPWASDSTDTQYF | TGCTGTGCTAGAGATCCTTGGGCTAGCGATAGCACAGATACGCAGTATTTT
- | TRBJ2-5 | TRBV2 | - | CASSEGSSEETQYF | TGTGCCAGCAGTGAAGGGTCTAGCGAGGAGACCCAGTACTTC
- | TRBJ2-3 | TRBV12-3/TRBV12-4 | many | CASRRRLDTDTQYF | TGTGCCAGCAGACGTCGACTAGACACAGATACGCAGTATTTT
- | TRBJ1-5 | TRBV12-3/TRBV12-4 | few | CASSFGIEMGYSNQPQHF | TGTGCCAGCAGTTTTGGAATAGAGATGGGATATAGCAATCAGCCCCAGCATTTT
- | TRBJ2-3 | TRBV6-5 | few | CASSYEDKRTDTQYF | TGTGCCAGCAGTTACGAAGACAAGCGCACAGATACGCAGTATTTT
TRBD1 | TRBJ2-7 | TRBV28 | - | CASPPDRGLVEQYF | TGTGCCAGCCCCCCCGACAGGGGATTGGTAGAGCAGTACTTC
TRBD2 | TRBJ2-3 | TRBV3-1 | - | CATCQGASGRATQYF | TGTGCCACCTGCCAAGGGGCTAGCGGGAGAGCCACGCAGTATTTT
TRBD1 | TRBJ1-6 | TRBV7-8 | few | CASSPMGQGASPLHF | TGTGCCAGCAGCCCAATGGGACAGGGGGCCTCACCCCTCCACTTT